The rows below give T cell receptor beta chains drawn from one sample of a study of chemoradiotherapy in HPV16-positive cancers. Sequencing was performed with immunoSEQ multiplex PCR; in TCRdb, only in-frame clones are kept and a portion is missing. The data show 5,700 or so clones, around 70% seen once. Sequencing was performed on tumor tissue, taken from a patient who underwent chemoradiotherapy. Source of these receptors: a human donor with HPV-associated anogenital cancer. Both conserved end residues are trimmed from each CDR3. The D gene is left open where the match is weak.

CDR3 protein	J gene	D gene	V gene
ASSLSNQPQH	TRBJ1-5	.	TRBV5-6
ASSLSRHEQF	TRBJ2-1	.	TRBV5-6
ASSTQDGRGEQY	TRBJ2-7	.	TRBV19
ASSLLNQPQH	TRBJ1-5	.	TRBV7-2
SVVDTTGRPQH	TRBJ1-5	.	TRBV29-1
ASSFLAGTDTQY	TRBJ2-3	TRBD2	TRBV28
ASSSRLAGTGELF	TRBJ2-2	TRBD2	TRBV4-2
ASSLGLDSYEQY	TRBJ2-7	TRBD2	TRBV6-5
ASSLSGGNTQY	TRBJ2-3	.	TRBV27
ASSLEARSSYNEQF	TRBJ2-1	.	TRBV5-1
ASSMGGSYNEQF	TRBJ2-1	TRBD2	TRBV19
ASSFRTGDGYT	TRBJ1-2	TRBD1	TRBV7-9
ASRGIGVTGELF	TRBJ2-2	.	TRBV11-2
ASSRTGYYEQY	TRBJ2-7	TRBD1	TRBV5-6
ASSLAVGNYGYT	TRBJ1-2	.	TRBV7-9
AWSVSYSGDYGYT	TRBJ1-2	.	TRBV30
ASSLVGQVRTYEQY	TRBJ2-7	.	TRBV11-3